The entry that follows covers one T cell receptor beta chain sequence. The sample originates from a study of blood T cell repertoires in COVID-19. The overall study: The origin of the acute and convalescent COVID-19 samples was the United States, Italy and Spain.

J gave up 9 bases and V 1 base, and 12 bases lay outside the gene matches. This CDR3 spans 18 amino acids. From germline, CDR1 is SGHTA and CDR2 FQGNSA. Using immunoSEQ multiplex PCR, the repertoire was profiled, and TCRdb retains in-frame clones only, with some absent. Among roughly 60,000 clones, roughly 88% were seen once, and the ten largest hold roughly 10%. Seattle participants joined during active infection and were tracked over time. This TCR was recovered from a young man with COVID-19, enrolled during active disease. This chain connects TRBV7-2 to TRBJ2-6; 10 nucleotides agree with TRBD2. Sequencing used peripheral blood. CDR3 region: CASSLDPAGGPSGNVLTF. CDR3 DNA: TGTGCCAGCAGCTTAGATCCAGCGGGAGGGCCTAGTGGCAACGTCCTGACTTTC.